This T cell receptor beta chain stems from a study of blood T cell repertoires in COVID-19. Study at large: From the United States, Italy and Spain came samples of acute and convalescent COVID-19. Nucleic acid was either cDNA or gDNA, and it came from T cells, B-cell-depleted T cells, or PBMCs.

The trim removed 4 bases at V and 0 bases at J, leaving 7 bases unmatched. Per the germline V gene, CDR1 is SEHNR and CDR2 is FQNEAQ (reference sequence). The CDR3 runs 16 residues. As originally analysed: Cell counts per sample came from amplifying reference gene primers. TCRdb's table, derived via immunoSEQ multiplex PCR, lists solely in-frame clones and lacks some. V and J calls and clone size are given by that table; D and trimming were obtained from the DNA. The top ten hold more than 8.5% of the sample, which has some 40,000 clones, 70% to 90% seen once. Sequencing was carried out using peripheral blood. The clonotype comes from a man between 60 and 70 years old in a cohort sampled during active COVID-19. This rearrangement joins TRBV7-9 to TRBJ1-1; 8 bases fit TRBD1. The CDR3 sequence: CASSSGQGPMNTEAFF. The CDR3 nucleotides read TGTGCCAGCAGCTCTGGACAGGGACCCATGAACACTGAAGCTTTCTTT.